This T cell receptor (beta chain) appears in the sequencing data of a study of T cells after somatic rescue of genetic block. Assay: immunoSEQ multiplex PCR; the TCRdb copy retains only in-frame clones and omits some. This table has around 50,000 clones, 90% to 97% appearing once. The J segment lost 0 bases and the V segment lost 6 bases, leaving 5 bases of the junction unmatched. Germline V CDR1 and CDR2: GTSNPN, SVGIG (reference sequence). CDR3 length: 13 residues. This receptor was obtained from a child less than two years old. Specimen: peripheral blood mononuclear cells (PBMCs). V usage is TRBV30 and J usage is TRBJ2-7, with 7 nucleotides matching TRBD2. For the CDR3, the DNA is TGTGCCTGTAGCGGGTGGAGCTCCTACGAGCAGTACTTC. Encoded protein: CACSGWSSYEQYF.